This passage covers 2 T cell receptor beta chains from one sample sequenced in a study of cytomegalovirus exposure and HLA in healthy donors. PCR was performed using 60 Vbeta and 13 Jbeta primers. Data came from immunoSEQ multiplex PCR; TCRdb stores just in-frame clones and leaves some out. Of roughly 180,000 clones in the sample, 80% to 85% were seen once. Sequenced: PBMCs. The receptor source for this set is a woman younger than 30 in good health and CMV-seropositive.

The chain couples TRBV5-4 to TRBJ1-2; tentative D call: TRBD1 (5 bases). Trimming left V 2 bases short and J 4 bases short, with 12 bases between. The CDR3 is 14 amino acids. Germline V lookup: CDR1 SGHNT, CDR2 YYREEE (reference sequence). The CDR3 protein is CASSLMGLSYGYTF. The CDR3 DNA reads TGTGCCAGCAGCTTAATGGGACTGAGCTATGGCTACACCTTC.

The chain uses TRBV7-8 and TRBJ2-7; tentative D call: TRBD2 (5 bases). The V end was cut by 1 base, the J end by 0 bases, with 16 bases between. There are 17 residues in the CDR3. Germline-derived CDR1 and CDR2 are SGHVS and FQNEAQ. The CDR3 nucleotides read TGTGCCAGCAGCTTAGGCGGCGGGCGGTTAAGCTCCTACGAGCAGTACGTC. Its translation is CASSLGGGRLSSYEQYV.